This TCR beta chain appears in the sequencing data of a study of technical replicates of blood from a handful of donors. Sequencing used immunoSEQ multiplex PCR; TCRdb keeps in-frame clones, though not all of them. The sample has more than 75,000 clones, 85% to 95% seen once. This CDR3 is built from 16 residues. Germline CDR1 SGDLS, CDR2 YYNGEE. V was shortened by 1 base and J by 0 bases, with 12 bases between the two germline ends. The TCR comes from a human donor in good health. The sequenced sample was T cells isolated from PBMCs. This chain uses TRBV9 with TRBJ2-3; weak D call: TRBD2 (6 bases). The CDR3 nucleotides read TGTGCCAGCAGCGTAACGACCGGGACTAGCACAGATACGCAGTATTTT. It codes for CASSVTTGTSTDTQYF. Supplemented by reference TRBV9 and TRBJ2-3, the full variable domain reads DSGVTQTPKHLITATGQRVTLRCSPRSGDLSVYWYQQSLDQGLQFLIQYYNGEERAKGNILERFSAQQFPDLHSELNLSSLELGDSALYFCASSVTTGTSTDTQYFGPGTRLTVL.